The rows below give T cell receptor beta chains drawn from one sample of a study of T cell responses to AZD1222 COVID-19 vaccine. Here immunoSEQ multiplex PCR was the method, and the copy in TCRdb shows in-frame clones only, minus some. The sample has tens of thousands of clones; around 90% are singletons. Sequenced material: peripheral blood, taken 28 days after the second AZD1222 dose. The receptors stem from an adult who received the AZD1222 COVID-19 vaccine. Both conserved end residues are part of each CDR3. The D gene is left open where the match is weak.

J,V,D,CDR3,DNA
TRBJ1-4,TRBV27,TRBD1,CASRGTVEATNEKLFF,TGTGCCAGCAGAGGGACAGTTGAGGCAACTAATGAAAAACTGTTTTTT
TRBJ2-1,TRBV2,.,CASSDNRDDEQFF,TGTGCCAGCAGTGACAACAGGGACGATGAGCAGTTCTTC
TRBJ2-7,TRBV5-6,.,CASSLGQYYEQYF,TGTGCCAGCAGCTTGGGTCAGTACTACGAGCAGTACTTC
TRBJ1-1,TRBV28,.,CASSAIPVTEAFF,TGTGCCAGCAGTGCGATCCCGGTCACTGAAGCTTTCTTT
TRBJ1-3,TRBV5-8,.,CASSLVSRSSGNTIYF,TGTGCCAGCAGCTTGGTCTCCAGGAGCTCTGGAAACACCATATATTTT
TRBJ2-2,TRBV3-1/TRBV3-2,TRBD1,CASSRSTGSNTGELFF,TGTGCCAGCAGCCGATCGACAGGGTCGAACACCGGGGAGCTGTTTTTT
TRBJ1-2,TRBV7-3,TRBD1,CASSRGQGYGYTF,TGTGCCAGCAGCCGGGGACAGGGATATGGCTACACCTTC
TRBJ2-2,TRBV6-5,.,CAWRVTNTGELFF,TGTGCTTGGAGGGTAACGAACACCGGGGAGCTGTTTTTT
TRBJ1-2,TRBV12-3/TRBV12-4,.,CASSFREGYTF,TGTGCCAGCAGTTTTAGAGAGGGCTACACCTTC
TRBJ1-5,TRBV7-9,.,CASSPWFGSNQPQHF,TGTGCCAGCAGCCCGTGGTTCGGGAGCAATCAGCCCCAGCATTTT
TRBJ2-3,TRBV3-1/TRBV3-2,TRBD2,CASSQGTRATQYF,TGTGCCAGCAGCCAAGGGACTAGGGCTACGCAGTATTTT
TRBJ2-5,TRBV3-1/TRBV3-2,.,CASSQFAGVVNQETQYF,TGTGCCAGCAGCCAGTTCGCCGGGGTGGTTAACCAAGAGACCCAGTACTTC
TRBJ1-1,TRBV6-5,.,CASSSITEAFF,TGTGCCAGCAGCTCGATTACTGAAGCTTTCTTT
TRBJ1-5,TRBV13,.,CASSLGVGGNQPQHF,TGTGCCAGCAGCTTAGGGGTGGGGGGCAATCAGCCCCAGCATTTT
TRBJ1-1,TRBV5-1,.,CARNKSGRLNTEAFF,TGCGCCAGAAATAAAAGCGGCAGATTGAACACTGAAGCTTTCTTT
TRBJ2-1,TRBV21-1,.,CASPRQGADNEQFF,TGTGCCAGCCCCAGACAGGGGGCGGACAATGAGCAGTTCTTC
TRBJ2-2,TRBV3-1/TRBV3-2,.,CASKSPNTGELFF,TGTGCCAGCAAATCACCGAACACCGGGGAGCTGTTTTTT
TRBJ1-2,TRBV9,.,CASSTGNPNYGYTF,TGTGCCAGCAGCACAGGGAACCCAAACTATGGCTACACCTTC
TRBJ2-4,TRBV6-5,.,CASSYRGKDIQYF,TGTGCCAGCAGTTACCGGGGAAAAGACATTCAGTACTTC